The 11 T cell receptor beta chains presented below share a single source sample, sequenced in a study of cytomegalovirus exposure and HLA in healthy donors. PCR was performed using 60 Vbeta and 13 Jbeta primers. The table came from immunoSEQ multiplex PCR; TCRdb's copy has only in-frame clones and leaves some out. The table includes under 150,000 clones, approximately 84% detected once. What was sequenced was PBMCs. The receptors shown here come from a young woman in good health and CMV-seronegative.

This clone was seen a single time. The chain combines TRBV6-1 with TRBJ1-2; a weak D match, TRBD1 (5 bases). Looked up from germline, CDR1 is MNHNS and CDR2 is SASEGT. The length of the CDR3 is 13 residues. V was shortened by 6 bases and J by 3 bases, with 11 bases between the two germline ends. Here the CDR3 DNA reads TGTGCCAGCAGAAACACAGGAGACTATGGCTACACCTTC. Its protein product is CASRNTGDYGYTF.

This rearrangement joins TRBV5-1 to TRBJ1-3; TRBD1 matches 7 bases. The J segment lost 0 bases and the V segment lost 4 bases, leaving 4 bases of the junction unmatched. CDR3 size: 15 residues. The V gene's germline CDR1 is SGHRS and CDR2 YFSETQ. In DNA, the CDR3 is TGCGCCAGCAGCCTCAGGACAGGCTCTGGAAACACCATATATTTT. Translated: CASSLRTGSGNTIYF.

The chain uses TRBV7-2 and TRBJ1-1; TRBD1 agrees at 7 bases. Germline lookup yields CDR1 SGHTA and CDR2 FQGNSA. Trimming at V came to 2 bases and at J to 4 bases, leaving 4 bases not matched to a gene. The CDR3 loop spans 14 amino acids. The CDR3 spells CASSLNRGATEAFF. CDR3 sequence (DNA): TGTGCCAGCAGCTTAAACAGGGGAGCCACTGAAGCTTTCTTT.

V gene TRBV12-5 combines with J gene TRBJ2-3; TRBD2 aligns across 8 bases. Germline trimming cut 11 bases from V and 5 bases from J; bases unmatched to any gene: 15. CDR1 and CDR2 from the germline V gene are LGHNT and FRNRAP. The CDR3 runs 15 residues. The CDR3, as DNA: TGTGCTTCCCGGGATAGCGGGGATGGGAAAGATACGCAGTATTTT. As protein: CASRDSGDGKDTQYF.

The chain carries TRBV4-1 and TRBJ2-4; TRBD2 agrees at 7 bases. The CDR3 sequence is 15 residues long. The germline V gene has CDR1 MGHRA and CDR2 YSYEKL. J lost 6 bases, V lost 6 bases, and 11 bases had no gene match. CDR3 amino acids: CASRAAAGERNIQYF. For the CDR3, the DNA is TGCGCCAGCAGGGCCGCGGCGGGAGAAAGAAACATTCAGTACTTC.

The V gene is TRBV27, the J gene TRBJ1-5; 10 positions match TRBD1. This CDR3 is 18 amino acids long. The junction had 9 bases not matched to a gene; V was cut back by 4 bases and J by 0 bases. Germline V lookup: CDR1 MNHEY, CDR2 SMNVEV (reference sequence). DNA of the CDR3: TGTGCCAGCAGTTCAAGGGGGACAGGGGCATATAGCAATCAGCCCCAGCATTTT. Amino acids: CASSSRGTGAYSNQPQHF.

This chain connects TRBV15 to TRBJ2-3, with 9 nucleotides matching TRBD1. V lost 0 bases, J lost 3 bases, and 4 bases stayed unmatched. CDR1 is LNHNV and CDR2 is YYDKDF in the germline V gene (reference sequence). This CDR3 is built from 16 residues. This chain's CDR3 is CATSREQGALTDTQYF. CDR3 DNA: TGTGCCACCAGCAGAGAACAGGGGGCTCTAACAGATACGCAGTATTTT.

The rearrangement uses TRBV6-1 and TRBJ1-1; D remains unclear. This CDR3 has 11 amino acids. Germline V gene lookup returns CDR1 MNHNS and CDR2 SASEGT. V was trimmed by 3 bases and J by 6 bases, leaving 5 bases between them. CDR3 sequence (DNA): TGTGCCAGCAGTGACCCGTCTGAAGCTTTCTTT. This sequence encodes CASSDPSEAFF.

This rearrangement joins TRBV5-1 to TRBJ2-1, with TRBD1 identical over 7 bases. The V gene's germline CDR1 is SGHRS and CDR2 YFSETQ. Germline trimming cut 3 bases from V and 8 bases from J; bases unmatched to any gene: 8. There are 14 residues in the CDR3. CDR3 nucleotide sequence: TGCGCCAGCAGCTCCCCGGACAGGAGCCATGAGCAGTTCTTC. This sequence encodes CASSSPDRSHEQFF.

V gene TRBV4-1 combines with J gene TRBJ1-5; 8 bases are shared with TRBD1. V lost 2 bases to trimming and J lost 2 bases; unmatched junction nucleotides: 5. The germline V gene has CDR1 MGHRA and CDR2 YSYEKL. CDR3 length: 16 residues. The CDR3: CASSQPGQGGNQPQHF. CDR3 bases: TGCGCCAGCAGCCAACCCGGACAGGGAGGCAATCAGCCCCAGCATTTT.

The V call is TRBV19, the J call TRBJ2-6; the match to TRBD2 covers 10 bases. CDR3 size: 20 residues. Trimming cost V 5 bases and J 0 bases; bases outside gene matches: 13. The germline V gene has CDR1 LNHDA and CDR2 SQIVND (reference sequence). The CDR3 sequence is CASSSYSQLAGTSGANVLTF. The CDR3 nucleotides read TGTGCCAGTAGTTCCTATTCCCAACTAGCGGGGACCTCTGGGGCCAACGTCCTGACTTTC.